This T cell receptor beta chain was identified in a study of PD-1 blockade in classical Hodgkin lymphoma. No patient escaped relapse after autologous stem cell transplantation, and brentuximab vedotin exposure varied. This CDR3 is built from 11 residues. Per the germline V gene, CDR1 is MDHEN and CDR2 is SYDVKM. V was pared by 5 bases and J by 4 bases, with 5 bases between. As concerns this clone: Its antigen is not identified. Distinct nucleotide sequences in the sample also encode this CDR3.

Study-wide findings and caveats: Complete responders had baseline diversity similar to newly diagnosed patients. When set against healthy donors, newly diagnosed patients were reported to show lower baseline TCR diversity. Significantly greater TCR diversity emerged by C4D1 in CD4+ cells but not CD8+ cells. Causes of the repertoire differences remain undefined, possibly disease activity or prior therapy.

The table came from immunoSEQ multiplex PCR; TCRdb's copy has only in-frame clones and leaves some out. The sample has about 46,000 clones, around 70% seen once. The V gene is TRBV28, the J gene TRBJ1-1, with D perhaps TRBD1 (5 bases). The specimen comprised peripheral blood mononuclear cells (PBMCs), sampled at baseline. This clonotype originated in a human donor with classical Hodgkin lymphoma. The CDR3 region is CASSQGTEAFF. The DNA for the CDR3 is TGTGCCAGCAGTCAGGGCACTGAAGCTTTCTTT. Complete variable domain (other parts from reference TRBV28 and TRBJ1-1): DVKVTQSSRYLVKRTGEKVFLECVQDMDHENMFWYRQDPGLGLRLIYFSYDVKMKEKGDIPEGYSVSREKKERFSLILESASTNQTSMYLCASSQGTEAFFGQGTRLTVV.